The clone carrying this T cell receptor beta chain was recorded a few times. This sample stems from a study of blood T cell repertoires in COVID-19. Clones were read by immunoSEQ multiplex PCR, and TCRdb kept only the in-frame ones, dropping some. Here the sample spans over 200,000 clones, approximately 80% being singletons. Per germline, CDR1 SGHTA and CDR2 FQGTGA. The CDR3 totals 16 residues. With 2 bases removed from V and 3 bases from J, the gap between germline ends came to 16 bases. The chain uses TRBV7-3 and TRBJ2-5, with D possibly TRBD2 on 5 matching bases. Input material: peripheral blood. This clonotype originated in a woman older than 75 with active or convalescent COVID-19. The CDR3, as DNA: TGTGCCAGCAGCTTAGGCCCCCCGGGATTCGAAGAGACCCAGTACTTC. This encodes CASSLGPPGFEETQYF.